This record concerns one T cell receptor beta chain sequence. The antigen remains unidentified. These data are taken from a study of cytomegalovirus exposure and HLA in healthy donors. Study findings and constraints: High specificity and sensitivity for cytomegalovirus status were reported for the classifier.

In germline, CDR1 is SGHNT, CDR2 YYREEE (reference sequence). The CDR3 loop spans 15 amino acids. V was pared by 1 base and J by 8 bases, with 5 bases of the junction left unmatched. It was with 60 Vbeta and 13 Jbeta primers that the PCR ran. Sequenced by immunoSEQ multiplex PCR; TCRdb stores in-frame clones only, minus some. This sample has a few hundred thousand clones, with over 90% found just once. This clonotype was sampled from a girl aged 2 to 9 in good health and CMV-seronegative. This rearrangement joins TRBV5-4 to TRBJ2-1; 11 bases are shared with TRBD2. The sample was PBMCs. CDR3 protein: CASSLSLAGGYEQFF. The CDR3 bases are TGTGCCAGCAGCTTGTCGCTAGCGGGAGGTTATGAGCAGTTCTTC. The variable domain in full, with the rest retrieved from reference TRBV5-4 and TRBJ2-1, is ETGVTQSPTHLIKTRGQQVTLRCSSQSGHNTVSWYQQALGQGPQFIFQYYREEENGRGNFPPRFSGLQFPNYSSELNVNALELDDSALYLCASSLSLAGGYEQFFGPGTRLTVL.